The source of this T cell receptor beta chain is a study of OX40 agonist ivuxolimab in advanced cancers. This clone was picked up a small number of times. Sequencing used immunoSEQ multiplex PCR; TCRdb keeps in-frame clones, though not all of them. The sample consists of over 85,000 clones, 86% of them appearing once. Per germline, CDR1 GTSNPN and CDR2 SVGIG (reference sequence). Trimming cost V 2 bases and J 1 base, with 6 bases left between them. This CDR3 region has 13 residues. The chain carries TRBV30 and TRBJ1-5; D is undetermined. This TCR was sampled from an adult with an advanced solid tumor such as melanoma, head and neck, liver or kidney cancer. This specimen was CD4+ or CD8+ T cells sorted from blood, taken in a trial of the OX40 agonist ivuxolimab. For the CDR3, the DNA is TGTGCCTGGAGTATCGGCAGCAATCAGCCCCAGCATTTT. Translated: CAWSIGSNQPQHF.